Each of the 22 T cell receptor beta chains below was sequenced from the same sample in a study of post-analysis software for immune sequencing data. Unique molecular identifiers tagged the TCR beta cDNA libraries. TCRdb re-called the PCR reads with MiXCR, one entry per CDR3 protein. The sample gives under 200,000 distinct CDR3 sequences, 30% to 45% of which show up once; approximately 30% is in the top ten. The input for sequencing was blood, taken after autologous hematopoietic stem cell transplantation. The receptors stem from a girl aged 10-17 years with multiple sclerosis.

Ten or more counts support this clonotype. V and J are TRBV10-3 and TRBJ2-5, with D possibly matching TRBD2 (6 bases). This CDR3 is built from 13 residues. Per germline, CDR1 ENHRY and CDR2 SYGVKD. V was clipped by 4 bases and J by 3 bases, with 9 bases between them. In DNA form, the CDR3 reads TGTGCCATCAGTGGACCGGGAGAAGAGACCCAGTACTTC. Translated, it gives CAISGPGEETQYF.

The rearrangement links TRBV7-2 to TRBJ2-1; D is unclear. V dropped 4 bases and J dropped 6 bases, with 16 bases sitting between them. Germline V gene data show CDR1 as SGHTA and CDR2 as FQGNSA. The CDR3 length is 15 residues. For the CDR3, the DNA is TGTGCCAGCAGCTCGACTCGTAAGTCTTCCAATGAGCAGTTCTTC. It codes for CASSSTRKSSNEQFF.

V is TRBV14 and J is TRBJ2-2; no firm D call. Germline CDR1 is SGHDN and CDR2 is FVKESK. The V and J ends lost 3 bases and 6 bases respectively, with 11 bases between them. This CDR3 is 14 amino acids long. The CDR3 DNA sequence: TGTGCCAGCAGCCACCTAACAACGGCCGGGGAGCTGTTTTTT. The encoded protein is CASSHLTTAGELFF.

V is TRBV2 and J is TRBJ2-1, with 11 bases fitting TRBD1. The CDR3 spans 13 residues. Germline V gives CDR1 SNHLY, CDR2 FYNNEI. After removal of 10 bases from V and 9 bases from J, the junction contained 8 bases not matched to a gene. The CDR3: CATRTGGAREQFF. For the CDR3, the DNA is TGTGCCACCCGGACAGGGGGCGCACGTGAGCAGTTCTTC.

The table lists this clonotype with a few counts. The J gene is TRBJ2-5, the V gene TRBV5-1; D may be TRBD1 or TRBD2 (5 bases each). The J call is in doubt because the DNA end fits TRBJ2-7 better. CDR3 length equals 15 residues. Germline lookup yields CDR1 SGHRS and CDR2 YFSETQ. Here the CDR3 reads CASSLVGATTYEQYF. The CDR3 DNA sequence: TGCGCCAGCAGCTTGGTTGGGGCGACTACCTACGAGCAGTACTTC.

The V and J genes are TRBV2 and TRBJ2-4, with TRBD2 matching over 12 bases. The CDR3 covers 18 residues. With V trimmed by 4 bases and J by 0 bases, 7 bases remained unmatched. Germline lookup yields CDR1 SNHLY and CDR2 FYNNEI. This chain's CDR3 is CASSVGLAGGGAKNIQYF. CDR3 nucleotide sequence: TGTGCCAGCAGTGTTGGCCTAGCGGGAGGGGGAGCCAAAAACATTCAGTACTTC.

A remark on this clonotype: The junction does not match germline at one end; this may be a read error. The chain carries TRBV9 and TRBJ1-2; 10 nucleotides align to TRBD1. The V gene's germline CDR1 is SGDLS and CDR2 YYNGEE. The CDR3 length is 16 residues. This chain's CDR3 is CVSSARDRGQNYGYTF. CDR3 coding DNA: TGTGTCAGCAGCGCTAGGGACAGGGGACAAAACTATGGCTACACCTTC.

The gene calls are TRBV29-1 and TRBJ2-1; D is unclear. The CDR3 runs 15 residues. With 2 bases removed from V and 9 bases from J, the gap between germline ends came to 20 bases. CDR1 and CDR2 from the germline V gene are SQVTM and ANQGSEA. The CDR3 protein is CSVELSRTSQGEQFF. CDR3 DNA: TGCAGCGTTGAACTGTCGCGAACCTCTCAAGGTGAGCAGTTCTTC.

CDR3 sequence (DNA): TGCAGTGCTAGAGATAAGGGCGGGCCAACTGCCGAGCAGTACTTC. It is translated as CSARDKGGPTAEQYF. V and J are TRBV20-1 and TRBJ2-7; D perhaps matches TRBD2 (5 bases). Germline V lookup: CDR1 DFQATT, CDR2 SNEGSKA (reference sequence). The CDR3 runs 15 residues. The V and J ends lost 0 bases and 6 bases respectively, with 18 bases between them.

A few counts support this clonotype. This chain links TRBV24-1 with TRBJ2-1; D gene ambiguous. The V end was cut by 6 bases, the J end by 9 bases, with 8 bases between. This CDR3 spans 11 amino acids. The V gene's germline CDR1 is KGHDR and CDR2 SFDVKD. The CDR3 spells CATSLVGEQFF. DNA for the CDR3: TGTGCCACCAGTCTCGTCGGTGAGCAGTTCTTC.

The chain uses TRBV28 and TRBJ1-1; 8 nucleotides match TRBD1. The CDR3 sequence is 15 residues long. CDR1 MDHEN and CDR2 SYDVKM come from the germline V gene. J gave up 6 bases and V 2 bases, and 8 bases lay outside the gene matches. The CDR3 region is CASSLGGTGIAEAFF. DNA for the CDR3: TGTGCCAGCAGTTTAGGGGGGACAGGTATCGCTGAAGCTTTCTTT.

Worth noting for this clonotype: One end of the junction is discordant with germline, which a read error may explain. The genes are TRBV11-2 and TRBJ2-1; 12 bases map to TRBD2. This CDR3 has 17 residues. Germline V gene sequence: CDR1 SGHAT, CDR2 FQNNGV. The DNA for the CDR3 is TGTGCCAGCAGCACTCGCCCGCTAGCGGGAGGGGACAATGCGCAGTTCTTC. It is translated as CASSTRPLAGGDNAQFF.

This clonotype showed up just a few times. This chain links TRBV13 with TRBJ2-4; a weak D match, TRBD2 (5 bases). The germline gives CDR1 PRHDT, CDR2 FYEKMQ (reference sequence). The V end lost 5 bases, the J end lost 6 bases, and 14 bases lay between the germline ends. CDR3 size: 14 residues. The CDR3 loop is CASSPRVLPNIQYF. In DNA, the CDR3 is TGTGCCAGCAGCCCGAGGGTTCTCCCAAACATTCAGTACTTC. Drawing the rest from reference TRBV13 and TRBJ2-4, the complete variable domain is AAGVIQSPRHLIKEKRETATLKCYPIPRHDTVYWYQQGPGQDPQFLISFYEKMQSDKGSIPDRFSAQQFSDYHSELNMSSLELGDSALYFCASSPRVLPNIQYFGAGTRLSVL.

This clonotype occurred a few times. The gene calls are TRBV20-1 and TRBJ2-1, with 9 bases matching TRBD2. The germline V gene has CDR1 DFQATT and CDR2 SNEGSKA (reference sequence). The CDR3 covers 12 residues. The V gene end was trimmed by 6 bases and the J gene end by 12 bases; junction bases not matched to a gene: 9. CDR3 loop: CSAEGLAGLQFF. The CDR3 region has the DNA TGCAGTGCCGAAGGGCTAGCGGGATTGCAGTTCTTC.

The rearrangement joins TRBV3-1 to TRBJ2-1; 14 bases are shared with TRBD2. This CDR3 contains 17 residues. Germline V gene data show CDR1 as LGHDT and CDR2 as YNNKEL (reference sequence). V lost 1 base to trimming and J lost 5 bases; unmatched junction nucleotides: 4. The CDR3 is CASSQVGLAGVDNEQFF. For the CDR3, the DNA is TGTGCCAGCAGCCAAGTGGGACTAGCGGGAGTAGACAATGAGCAGTTCTTC.

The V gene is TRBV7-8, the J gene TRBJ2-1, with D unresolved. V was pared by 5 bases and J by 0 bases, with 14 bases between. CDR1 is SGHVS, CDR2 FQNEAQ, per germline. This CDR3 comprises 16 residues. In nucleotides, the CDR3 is TGTGCCAGCAGCCGGAATGTTCACAGCTCCTACAATGAGCAGTTCTTC. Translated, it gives CASSRNVHSSYNEQFF. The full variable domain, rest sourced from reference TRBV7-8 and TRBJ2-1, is GAGVSQSPRYKVAKRGQDVALRCDPISGHVSLFWYQQALGQGPEFLTYFQNEAQLDKSGLPSDRFFAERPEGSVSTLKIQRTQQEDSAVYLCASSRNVHSSYNEQFFGPGTRLTVL.

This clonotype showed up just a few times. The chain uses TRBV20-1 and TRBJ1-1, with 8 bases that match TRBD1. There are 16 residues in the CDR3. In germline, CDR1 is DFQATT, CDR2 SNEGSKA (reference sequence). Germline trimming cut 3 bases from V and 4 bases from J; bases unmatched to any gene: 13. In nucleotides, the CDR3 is TGCAGTGCTAGGAGGGGGGGTGGTGACAGGGGCACTGAAGCTTTCTTT. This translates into CSARRGGGDRGTEAFF.

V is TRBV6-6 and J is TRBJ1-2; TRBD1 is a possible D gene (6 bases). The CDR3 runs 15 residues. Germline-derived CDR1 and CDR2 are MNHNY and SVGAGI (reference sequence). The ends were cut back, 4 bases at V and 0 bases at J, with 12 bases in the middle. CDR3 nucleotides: TGTGCCAGCAGTTCCCGGGACACCTCTAACTATGGCTACACCTTC. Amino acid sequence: CASSSRDTSNYGYTF.

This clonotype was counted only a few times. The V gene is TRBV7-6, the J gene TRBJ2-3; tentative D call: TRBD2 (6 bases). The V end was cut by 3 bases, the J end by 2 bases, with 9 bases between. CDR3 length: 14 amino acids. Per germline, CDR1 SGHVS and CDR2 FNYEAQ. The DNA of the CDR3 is TGTGCCAGCAGCTTGGGAGGAAACACAGATACGCAGTATTTT. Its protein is CASSLGGNTDTQYF.

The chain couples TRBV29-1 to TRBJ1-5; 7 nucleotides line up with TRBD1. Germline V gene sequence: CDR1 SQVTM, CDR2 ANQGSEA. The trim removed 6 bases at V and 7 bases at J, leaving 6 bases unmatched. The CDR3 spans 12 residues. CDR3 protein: CSVQGGGQPQHF. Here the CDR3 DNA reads TGCAGCGTCCAGGGGGGAGGCCAGCCCCAGCATTTT.

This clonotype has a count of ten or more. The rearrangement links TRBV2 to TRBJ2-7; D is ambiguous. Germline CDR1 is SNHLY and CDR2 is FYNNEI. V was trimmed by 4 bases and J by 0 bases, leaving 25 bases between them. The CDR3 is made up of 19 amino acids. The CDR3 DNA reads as TGTGCCAGCAGTGGAAAACGGCCGGTTTCGCTAATTAGCTCCTACGAGCAGTACTTC. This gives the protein CASSGKRPVSLISSYEQYF.

The CDR3 DNA reads as TGTGCCAGCAGCCAAGTGAGGTCCCAAGAGACCCAGTACTTC. Amino acid sequence: CASSQVRSQETQYF. J is TRBJ2-5 and V is TRBV3-1; D ambiguous. The CDR3 has 14 residues. Germline CDR1 is LGHDT and CDR2 is YNNKEL (reference sequence). Trimming removed 1 base from V and 1 base from J, with 7 bases in between.